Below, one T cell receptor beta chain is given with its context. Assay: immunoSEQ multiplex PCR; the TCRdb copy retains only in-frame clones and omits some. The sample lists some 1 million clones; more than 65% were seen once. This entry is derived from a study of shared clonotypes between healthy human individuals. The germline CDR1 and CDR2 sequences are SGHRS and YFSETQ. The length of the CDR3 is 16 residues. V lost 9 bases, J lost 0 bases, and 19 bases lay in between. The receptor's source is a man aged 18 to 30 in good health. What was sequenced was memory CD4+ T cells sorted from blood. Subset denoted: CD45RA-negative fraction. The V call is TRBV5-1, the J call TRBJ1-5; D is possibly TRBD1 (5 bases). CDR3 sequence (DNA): TGCGCCATCTCCTCGGGGGTCCTTTATAGCAATCAGCCCCAGCATTTT. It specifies CAISSGVLYSNQPQHF.